These 12 T cell receptor beta chains originate from one sample sequenced in a study of beta chain features in type 1 diabetes. The sequenced template was cDNA made from the entire isolated RNA. Profiled with immunoSEQ multiplex PCR; TCRdb holds only in-frame clones, not every one. The sample carries hundreds of thousands of clones, about 29% recorded once. Sequencing used naive CD4+ T cells from blood. These receptors were obtained from a man between 18 and 29 years old in good health.

This clone has just a few counts. The chain couples TRBV9 to TRBJ2-7, with D tentatively TRBD2 (6 bases). There are 14 residues in the CDR3. Germline CDR1 SGDLS, CDR2 YYNGEE. V gave up 4 bases and J gave up 0 bases, with 11 bases separating them. CDR3 in amino acids: CASSRDFSSYEQYF. Here the CDR3 DNA reads TGTGCCAGCAGCCGGGACTTCAGCTCCTACGAGCAGTACTTC.

The chain uses TRBV5-1 and TRBJ2-1, with D uncertain. With 3 bases removed from V and 2 bases from J, the gap between germline ends came to 6 bases. This CDR3 contains 13 residues. Germline V CDR1 and CDR2: SGHRS, YFSETQ. CDR3 nucleotide sequence: TGCGCCAGCAGCTCAGTCCCCTACAATGAGCAGTTCTTC. The encoded protein is CASSSVPYNEQFF.

The CDR3 nucleotides are TGTGCCTGGAGGCGGTTAGGGGAAACCTACGAGCAGTACTTC. Translation: CAWRRLGETYEQYF. The chain recombines TRBV30 with TRBJ2-5, with D maybe TRBD1 (5 bases). The J call is doubtful: the DNA matches TRBJ2-7 better. The CDR3 covers 14 residues. Germline values: CDR1 GTSNPN, CDR2 SVGIG (reference sequence).

This clone was detected a few times. This chain connects TRBV30 to TRBJ1-1; a possible D gene is TRBD1 (6 bases). Per the germline V gene, CDR1 is GTSNPN and CDR2 is SVGIG (reference sequence). Between the trimmed V and J ends, which lost 3 bases and 0 bases, there was a span of 11 bases. The CDR3 extends over 14 amino acids. DNA of the CDR3: TGTGCCTGGAGACAGGGCGGTATGAACACTGAAGCTTTCTTT. Protein sequence: CAWRQGGMNTEAFF.

Here the CDR3 reads CASRKTGSETQYF. For the CDR3, the DNA is TGTGCCAGCAGAAAGACAGGGTCGGAGACCCAGTACTTC. The rearrangement joins TRBV28 to TRBJ2-5; TRBD1 aligns across 7 bases. The CDR3 has 13 amino acids. After removal of 6 bases from V and 5 bases from J, the junction contained 6 bases not matched to a gene. Germline CDR1 and CDR2: MDHEN and SYDVKM.

The chain recombines TRBV28 with TRBJ2-1, with 10 bases matching TRBD2. V dropped 5 bases and J dropped 14; count of bases not matched to a gene: 15. The germline CDR1 and CDR2 sequences are MDHEN and SYDVKM. The CDR3 has 15 amino acids. The chain's CDR3 is CASSPISPSGRVKFF. In nucleotides, the CDR3 is TGTGCCAGCAGTCCAATATCCCCTAGCGGGAGAGTTAAGTTCTTC.

This clone was seen a handful of times. Other nucleotide sequences from this sample produce the same CDR3. The chain combines TRBV28 with TRBJ2-7; D perhaps matches TRBD2 (6 bases). The CDR3 is 13 amino acids. V dropped 7 bases and J dropped 0 bases, with 10 bases sitting between them. Germline-derived CDR1 and CDR2 are MDHEN and SYDVKM. For the CDR3, the DNA is TGTGCCAGCAATTCCGGGAGCTCCTACGAGCAGTACTTC. Its protein product is CASNSGSSYEQYF.

The rearrangement joins TRBV30 to TRBJ1-4; 9 bases are shared with TRBD1. CDR1 and CDR2 (germline): GTSNPN, SVGIG (reference sequence). The CDR3 is 13 amino acids. Losses at the gene ends were 0 bases for V and 7 bases for J; bases not matched to a gene: 0. The CDR3 protein is CAWSVQGAEKLFF. The CDR3 DNA is TGTGCCTGGAGTGTACAGGGGGCTGAAAAACTGTTTTTT. The whole variable domain, filled in from reference TRBV30 and TRBJ1-4, reads SQTIHQWPATLVQPVGSPLSLECTVEGTSNPNLYWYRQAAGRGLQLLFYSVGIGQISSEVPQNLSASRPQDRQFILSSKKLLLSDSGFYLCAWSVQGAEKLFFGSGTQLSVL.

This clone was counted a few times. The rearrangement links TRBV10-3 to TRBJ2-2; 8 positions match TRBD2. Germline CDR1 and CDR2: ENHRY and SYGVKD. Unmatched junction bases numbered 7, after V lost 6 bases and J lost 1 base. CDR3 length: 16 residues. The CDR3 is CAIRVGLELNTGELFF. CDR3 coding DNA: TGTGCCATCAGGGTGGGACTAGAGTTGAACACCGGGGAGCTGTTTTTT.

The chain combines TRBV30 with TRBJ1-5, with TRBD1 as a possible D gene (5 bases). V was clipped by 3 bases and J by 6 bases, with 15 bases between them. Germline CDR1 is GTSNPN and CDR2 is SVGIG (reference sequence). The CDR3 sequence is 14 residues long. The CDR3 nucleotides are TGTGCCTGGAGCAAAAGGGGCCAGGTTCAGCCCCAGCATTTT. Translated: CAWSKRGQVQPQHF.

This clone was recorded a few times. The genes are TRBV14 and TRBJ2-5, with TRBD2 identical over 7 bases. Germline V CDR1 and CDR2: SGHDN, FVKESK. V dropped 1 base and J dropped 6; count of bases not matched to a gene: 2. The CDR3 length is 13 residues. The CDR3 here is CASSQVGGKTQYF. In DNA, the CDR3 is TGTGCCAGCAGCCAAGTCGGGGGGAAGACCCAGTACTTC.

This chain uses TRBV2 with TRBJ1-2; weak D call: TRBD1 (6 bases). V was clipped by 1 base and J by 8 bases, with 11 bases between them. The CDR3 covers 13 residues. CDR1 is SNHLY and CDR2 is FYNNEI in the germline V gene. CDR3 in amino acids: CASSEVQGGGYTF. DNA of the CDR3: TGTGCCAGCAGTGAAGTACAGGGTGGCGGCTACACCTTC.